These 25 T cell receptor beta chains share one sample of origin, sequenced in a study of T cell responses to AZD1222 COVID-19 vaccine. Sequencing used immunoSEQ multiplex PCR; TCRdb keeps in-frame clones, though not all of them. The sample lists approximately 130,000 clones, 93% seen once, with more than 0.7% in the top ten. The sample was peripheral blood, taken on day 0 of AZD1222 vaccination. These receptors came from an adult in good health.

The V and J genes are TRBV6-1 and TRBJ1-1; maybe TRBD1 (6 bases). This CDR3 is 15 amino acids long. V lost 2 bases, J lost 2 bases, and 12 bases lay in between. Per the germline V gene, CDR1 is MNHNS and CDR2 is SASEGT. In DNA, the CDR3 is TGTGCCAGCAGTGAAAGGGGGGCTGGAAACACTGAAGCTTTCTTT. It encodes CASSERGAGNTEAFF.

Here the CDR3 reads CASSYREESTNEKLFF. CDR3 nucleotide sequence: TGTGCCAGCAGTTACAGGGAAGAGTCAACTAATGAAAAACTGTTTTTT. The genes are TRBV6-5 and TRBJ1-4, with unresolved D. Germline V gives CDR1 MNHEY, CDR2 SVGAGI. This CDR3 comprises 16 residues. Between the trimmed V and J ends, which lost 2 bases and 0 bases, there was a span of 10 bases.

The V and J genes are TRBV6-5 and TRBJ2-3, with a weak D call TRBD2 (7 bases). Germline V gene data show CDR1 as MNHEY and CDR2 as SVGAGI. Trimming removed 2 bases from V and 3 bases from J, with 12 bases in between. CDR3 length equals 15 residues. The CDR3 bases are TGTGCCAGCAGTTACGGGGGGGCCTATACAGATACGCAGTATTTT. Its translation is CASSYGGAYTDTQYF.

The chain links TRBV19 to TRBJ2-1; the D is unclear. The V end was cut by 5 bases, the J end by 2 bases, with 7 bases between. CDR3 length: 13 amino acids. Germline assignment: CDR1 LNHDA and CDR2 SQIVND (reference sequence). The CDR3 spells CASSYEAYNEQFF. The DNA for the CDR3 is TGTGCCAGTAGTTACGAGGCCTACAATGAGCAGTTCTTC.

In its sample, this clone was seen once. The V call is TRBV7-2, the J call TRBJ2-3; D might be TRBD1 (6 bases). The ends were cut back, 1 base at V and 1 base at J, with 15 bases in the middle. There are 17 residues in the CDR3. Germline lookup yields CDR1 SGHTA and CDR2 FQGNSA. CDR3 amino acids: CASSLVQGLSGTDTQYF. As DNA, the CDR3 is TGTGCCAGCAGCTTAGTACAGGGTTTGTCCGGCACAGATACGCAGTATTTT.

This chain links TRBV20-1 with TRBJ2-3; 15 bases agree with TRBD2. The CDR3 is 15 residues long. The germline V gene encodes CDR1 DFQATT and CDR2 SNEGSKA (reference sequence). V shed 3 bases, J shed 11 bases, and the junction held 9 bases outside the gene matches. The CDR3 sequence: CSASRTSGGADLQYF. DNA for the CDR3: TGCAGTGCTAGTCGGACTAGCGGGGGGGCCGATTTGCAGTATTTT.

This chain joins TRBV6-5 and TRBJ1-5; D might be TRBD1 (6 bases). V lost 7 bases to trimming and J lost 4 bases, with 11 bases between them. This CDR3 is built from 13 residues. CDR1 MNHEY and CDR2 SVGAGI come from the germline V gene. The DNA of the CDR3 is TGTGCCAGCACCAAGGGGGGGAATCAGCCCCAGCATTTT. It yields the protein CASTKGGNQPQHF.

J is TRBJ1-5 and V is TRBV18, with a tentative D call TRBD1 (6 bases). The ends were cut back, 6 bases at V and 0 bases at J, with 12 bases in the middle. Germline loops: CDR1 KGHSH, CDR2 LQKENI. The CDR3 runs 15 residues. Written as DNA, the CDR3 is TGTGCCAGCTCCATACAGGGAAATAGCAATCAGCCCCAGCATTTT. It specifies CASSIQGNSNQPQHF.

This rearrangement joins TRBV10-3 to TRBJ2-1, with 12 bases fitting TRBD2. Per germline, CDR1 ENHRY and CDR2 SYGVKD. This CDR3 spans 13 amino acids. The junction had 4 bases not matched to a gene; V was cut back by 9 bases and J by 7 bases. Here the CDR3 DNA reads TGTGCCATTCGACTAGCGGGGGTGAATGAGCAGTTCTTC. Its protein is CAIRLAGVNEQFF.

The V and J genes are TRBV9 and TRBJ1-6; D uncertain. The CDR3 length is 14 residues. The V and J ends lost 4 bases and 10 bases respectively, with 15 bases between them. CDR1 SGDLS and CDR2 YYNGEE come from the germline V gene. The CDR3 loop reads CASSPDGEESPLHF. Here the CDR3 DNA reads TGTGCCAGCAGCCCTGACGGGGAAGAGTCACCCCTCCACTTT.

In DNA, the CDR3 is TGTGCCAGCAGTGACGGTCAGAAAATCTATGGCTACACCTTC. This translates into CASSDGQKIYGYTF. The chain uses TRBV6-1 and TRBJ1-2; D gene ambiguous. The V and J ends lost 3 bases and 4 bases respectively, with 12 bases between them. CDR1 is MNHNS and CDR2 is SASEGT in the germline V gene. CDR3 size: 14 residues.

V usage is TRBV7-2 and J usage is TRBJ1-4, with 7 bases lining up with TRBD1. The CDR3 consists of 15 residues. J gave up 0 bases and V 5 bases, and 3 bases lay outside the gene matches. Germline V lookup: CDR1 SGHTA, CDR2 FQGNSA. The CDR3 here is CASSLGTATNEKLFF. CDR3 sequence (DNA): TGTGCCAGCAGCCTAGGGACAGCAACTAATGAAAAACTGTTTTTT.

The rearrangement joins TRBV7-8 to TRBJ1-2, with D possibly matching TRBD1 (5 bases). This CDR3 has 14 amino acids. The V end was cut by 4 bases, the J end by 0 bases, with 9 bases between. Germline V lookup: CDR1 SGHVS, CDR2 FQNEAQ. The DNA of the CDR3 is TGTGCCAGCAGCTCCAGGGCCTCTAACTATGGCTACACCTTC. Translated: CASSSRASNYGYTF.

This chain joins TRBV4-1 and TRBJ1-2; D not resolved. The CDR3 length is 17 residues. Trimming cost V 1 base and J 0 bases, with 15 bases left between them. Germline V CDR1 and CDR2: MGHRA, YSYEKL. The CDR3 region has the DNA TGCGCCAGCAGCCAAGTTGCCTTCGCAGTATCTAACTATGGCTACACCTTC. Protein: CASSQVAFAVSNYGYTF.

The rearrangement joins TRBV5-1 to TRBJ2-1; D remains ambiguous. V shed 7 bases and J shed 0 bases, with 14 bases lying between them. The V gene's germline CDR1 is SGHRS and CDR2 YFSETQ. The CDR3 runs 15 residues. The CDR3, as DNA: TGCGCCAGCCGGAGCGCGCCCAGCTCCTACAATGAGCAGTTCTTC. This codes for CASRSAPSSYNEQFF.

V usage is TRBV23-1 and J usage is TRBJ2-2; 9 bases line up with TRBD1. TRBV23-1 counts as an open reading frame of uncertain function. The junction had 15 bases not matched to a gene; V was cut back by 6 bases and J by 1 base. CDR3 length equals 19 residues. This CDR3 reads CASSRTRQGVSRNTGELFF. In DNA, the CDR3 is TGCGCCAGCAGCCGTACCCGACAGGGGGTGAGTAGGAACACCGGGGAGCTGTTTTTT.

The chain carries TRBV6-1 and TRBJ1-2; D is uncertain. The CDR3 is 14 amino acids. Germline V gene data show CDR1 as MNHNS and CDR2 as SASEGT. Trimming stripped 3 bases from V and 4 bases from J, with 12 bases between. CDR3 DNA sequence: TGTGCCAGCAGTGATTCGGTTACGGTCTATGGCTACACCTTC. Translated: CASSDSVTVYGYTF.

This clone has more than one count but fewer than ten. Other nucleotide sequences in the sample specify the same CDR3. The chain is built from TRBV12-3 or TRBV12-4 and TRBJ1-2; tentative D call: TRBD1 (6 bases). The CDR3 spans 12 residues. Trimming pared 6 bases from V and 5 bases from J, leaving 10 bases between. The chain's CDR3 is CASSSGAYGYTF. The CDR3 DNA is TGTGCCAGCAGCTCGGGGGCGTATGGCTACACCTTC.

V usage is TRBV12-2 and J usage is TRBJ2-1; the table gives TRBD2 as D, unverified against the DNA. TRBV12-2 is noted as a pseudogene. CDR3 size: 15 residues. CDR3: CASRSKAGGPLEQFF. For the CDR3, the DNA is TGTGCAAGTCGCTCTAAAGCGGGGGGGCCCCTTGAGCAGTTCTTC.

DNA for the CDR3: TGTGCCAGCTCGGACGGGGGCTACGAGCAGTACTTC. It yields the protein CASSDGGYEQYF. V and J are TRBV2 and TRBJ2-7; D perhaps matches TRBD2 (6 bases). The CDR3 totals 12 residues. V was cut by 8 bases and J by 3 bases, with 11 bases left in between. Looked up from germline, CDR1 is SNHLY and CDR2 is FYNNEI.

The chain employs TRBV21-1 and TRBJ1-2. TRBV21-1 is tagged as a pseudogene. CDR3 size: 14 residues. This CDR3 reads CASSKGRGLEGYTF. The CDR3 region has the DNA TGTGCCAGCAGCAAAGGGAGAGGCCTGGAGGGCTACACCTTC.

This chain links TRBV2 with TRBJ2-7; no definite D call. CDR1 and CDR2 (germline): SNHLY, FYNNEI. Trimming took off 6 bases at V and 2 bases at J, with 5 bases between the two ends. CDR3 length: 11 amino acids. The CDR3 sequence is CASRKTYEQYF. CDR3 in DNA: TGTGCCAGCAGAAAAACCTACGAGCAGTACTTC.

V gene TRBV5-8 combines with J gene TRBJ1-3, with D uncertain. CDR1 is SGHTS and CDR2 is YDEGEE in the germline V gene. V was clipped by 0 bases and J by 3 bases, with 13 bases between them. This CDR3 is 16 amino acids long. The CDR3 loop is CASSLDDSTLGNTIYF. The CDR3 DNA follows: TGTGCCAGCAGCTTGGACGACTCTACCCTTGGAAACACCATATATTTT.

This chain joins TRBV12-3 or TRBV12-4 and TRBJ1-1; D perhaps matches TRBD1 (5 bases). CDR3 size: 12 residues. V was cut by 7 bases and J by 3 bases, with 9 bases left in between. The CDR3 protein is CASNSQDTEAFF. The CDR3 nucleotides are TGTGCCAGCAACTCACAGGACACTGAAGCTTTCTTT.

The chain has TRBV30 and TRBJ1-5; D gene ambiguous. The CDR3 contains 14 residues. V was shortened by 1 base and J by 2 bases, with 9 bases between the two germline ends. Germline loops: CDR1 GTSNPN, CDR2 SVGIG (reference sequence). The chain's CDR3 is CAWSGWEGNQPQHF. The CDR3 DNA reads as TGTGCCTGGAGTGGATGGGAGGGCAATCAGCCCCAGCATTTT.